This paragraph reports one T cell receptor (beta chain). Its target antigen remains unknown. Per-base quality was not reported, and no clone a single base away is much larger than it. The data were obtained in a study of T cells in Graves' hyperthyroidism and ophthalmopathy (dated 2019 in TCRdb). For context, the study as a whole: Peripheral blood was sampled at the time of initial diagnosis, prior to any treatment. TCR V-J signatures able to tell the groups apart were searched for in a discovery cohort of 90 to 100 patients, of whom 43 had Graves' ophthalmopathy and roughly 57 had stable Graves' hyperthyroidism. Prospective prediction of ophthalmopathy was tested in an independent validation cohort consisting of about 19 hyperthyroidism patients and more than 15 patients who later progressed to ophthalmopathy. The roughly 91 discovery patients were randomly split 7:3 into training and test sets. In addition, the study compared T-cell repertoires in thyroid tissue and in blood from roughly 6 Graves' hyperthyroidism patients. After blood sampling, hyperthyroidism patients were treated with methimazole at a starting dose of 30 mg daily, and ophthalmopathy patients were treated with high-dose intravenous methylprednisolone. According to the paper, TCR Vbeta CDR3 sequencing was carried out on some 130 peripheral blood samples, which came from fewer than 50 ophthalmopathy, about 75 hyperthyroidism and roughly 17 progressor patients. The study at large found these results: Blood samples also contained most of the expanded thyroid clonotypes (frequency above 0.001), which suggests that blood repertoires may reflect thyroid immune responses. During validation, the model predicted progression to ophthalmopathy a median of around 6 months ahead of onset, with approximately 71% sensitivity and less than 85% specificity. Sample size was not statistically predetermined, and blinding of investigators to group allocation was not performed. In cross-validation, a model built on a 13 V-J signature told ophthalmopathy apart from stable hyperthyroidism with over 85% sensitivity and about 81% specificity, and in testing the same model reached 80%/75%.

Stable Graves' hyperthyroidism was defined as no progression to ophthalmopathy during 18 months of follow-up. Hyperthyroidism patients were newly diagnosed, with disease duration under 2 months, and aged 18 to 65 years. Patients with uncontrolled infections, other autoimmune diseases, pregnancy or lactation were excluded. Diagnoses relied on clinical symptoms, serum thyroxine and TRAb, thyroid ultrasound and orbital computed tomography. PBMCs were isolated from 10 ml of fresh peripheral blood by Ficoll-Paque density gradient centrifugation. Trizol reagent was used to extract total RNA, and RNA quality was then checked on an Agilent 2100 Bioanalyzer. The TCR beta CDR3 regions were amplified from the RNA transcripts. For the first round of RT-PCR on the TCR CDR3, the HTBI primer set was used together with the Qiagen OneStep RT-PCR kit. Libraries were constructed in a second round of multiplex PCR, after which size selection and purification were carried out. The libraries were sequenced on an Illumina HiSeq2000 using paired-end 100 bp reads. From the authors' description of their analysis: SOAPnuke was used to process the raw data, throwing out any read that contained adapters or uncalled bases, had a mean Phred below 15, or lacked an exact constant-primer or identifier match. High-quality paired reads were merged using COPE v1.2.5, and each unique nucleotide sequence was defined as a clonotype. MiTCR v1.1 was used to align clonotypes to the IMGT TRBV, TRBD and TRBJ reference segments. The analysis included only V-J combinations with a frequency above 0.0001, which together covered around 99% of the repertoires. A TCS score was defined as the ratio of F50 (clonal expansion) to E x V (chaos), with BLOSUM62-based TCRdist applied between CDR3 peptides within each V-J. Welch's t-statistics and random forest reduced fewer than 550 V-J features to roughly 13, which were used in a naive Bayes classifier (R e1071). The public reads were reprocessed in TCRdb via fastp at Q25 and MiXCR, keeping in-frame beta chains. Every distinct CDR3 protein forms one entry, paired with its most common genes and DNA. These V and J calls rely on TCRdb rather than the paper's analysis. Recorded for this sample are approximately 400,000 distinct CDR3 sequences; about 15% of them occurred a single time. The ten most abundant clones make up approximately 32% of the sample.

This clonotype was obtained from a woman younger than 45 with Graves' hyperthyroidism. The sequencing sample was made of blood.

The DNA is as follows: TGTGCCAGCAGTGAAGCGCGAAGGGCAATCACTGAAGCTTTCTTT. The resulting protein is CASSEARRAITEAFF. The chain is made from TRBV2 and TRBJ1-1, with the D gene not confidently named. The germline V gene encodes CDR1 SNHLY and CDR2 FYNNEI. A distance of 12 bases separates the germline ends of V and J, which lose 0 bases and 4 bases respectively. The CDR3, from cysteine to phenylalanine, totals 15 residues. The sequence is cut down to CDR3 DNA, 45 bases in frame from base 1. The variable domain in full, with residues beyond the CDR3 obtained from the reference TRBV2 and TRBJ1-1 genes, is EPEVTQTPSHQVTQMGQEVILRCVPISNHLYFYWYRQILGQKVEFLVSFYNNEISEKSEIFDDQFSVERPDGSNFTLKIRSTKLEDSAMYFCASSEARRAITEAFFGQGTRLTVV.